The 10 T cell receptor beta chains below come from one sample, sequenced in a study of molecular identifiers for immune sequencing clone quantification listed by TCRdb under 2018. The library was generated by PCR. Instrument on record: Illumina HiSeq 4000. TCRdb cleaned the public reads at Q25 with fastp, built clones with MiXCR and kept in-frame beta chains. Every distinct CDR3 protein forms one entry, paired with its most common genes and DNA. This sample is represented by over 600,000 distinct CDR3 sequences; about 20% of them were singletons. The ten largest clonotypes hold approximately 0.9% of the sample. The sample comprised naive CD8+ T cells from blood, with Jurkat cell RNA spiked in. Interpreted using the paper, the cell subset or site label stands for: FACS-sorted CD8+CD4-CCR7+CD45RA+ naive T cells. All receptors derive from a human donor in good health. Some libraries in this study had Jurkat cell RNA spiked in.

This clonotype came up many times. CDR3 residues: CASTGTGVYEQYF. CDR3 in DNA: TGTGCCAGCACCGGGACAGGGGTTTACGAGCAGTACTTC. This rearrangement joins TRBV25-1 to TRBJ2-7; 10 bases fit TRBD1. The germline V gene has CDR1 MGHDK and CDR2 SYGVNS. CDR3 size: 13 residues. V was pared by 7 bases and J by 4 bases, with 4 bases of the junction left unmatched.

Regarding this clonotype: This may come from a read error, since a much larger clone is one base off. V and J are TRBV19 and TRBJ1-1; 7 bases agree with TRBD1. The CDR3 sequence is 15 residues long. The trim removed 3 bases at V and 5 bases at J, leaving 9 bases unmatched. Germline V gene sequence: CDR1 LNHDA, CDR2 SQIVND (reference sequence). DNA of the CDR3: TGTGCCAGTAGTATTGGGCAGGGGGTGGGGACTGAAGCTTTCTTT. Translation: CASSIGQGVGTEAFF.

The table lists this clonotype with many counts. The chain links TRBV20-1 to TRBJ1-3, with no clear D. The CDR3 sequence is 15 residues long. In germline, CDR1 is DFQATT, CDR2 SNEGSKA (reference sequence). V gave up 5 bases and J gave up 0 bases, with 14 bases separating them. CDR3 in amino acids: CSADGPWNSGNTIYF. The CDR3 DNA is TGCAGTGCTGACGGCCCGTGGAACTCTGGAAACACCATATATTTT.

This clonotype was detected ten times or more. The V call is TRBV4-3, the J call TRBJ2-7; D is possibly TRBD2 (6 bases). Per the germline V gene, CDR1 is LGHNA and CDR2 is YSLEER. V was trimmed by 1 base and J by 7 bases, leaving 14 bases between them. CDR3 length equals 14 residues. The CDR3 bases are TGCGCCAGCAGCCAAGGACTAGTGGGGGTAGAGCAGTACTTC. It encodes CASSQGLVGVEQYF.

The chain employs TRBV7-9 and TRBJ2-5; D is ambiguous. CDR1 and CDR2 from the germline V gene are SEHNR and FQNEAQ (reference sequence). The CDR3 runs 12 residues. V dropped 5 bases and J dropped 7 bases, with 11 bases sitting between them. CDR3 residues: CASSMIPVTQYF. The CDR3 bases are TGTGCCAGCAGCATGATACCTGTGACCCAGTACTTC.

This clonotype was found many times. The chain recombines TRBV4-1 with TRBJ2-5; D remains ambiguous. This CDR3 comprises 13 residues. Germline lookup yields CDR1 MGHRA and CDR2 YSYEKL. With 2 bases removed from V and 4 bases from J, the gap between germline ends came to 8 bases. Here the CDR3 DNA reads TGCGCCAGCAGCCAAATAGGCCTAGAGACCCAGTACTTC. Its protein product is CASSQIGLETQYF.

This clonotype was counted between two and nine times. Since a much larger clone is just one base distant, this may be a read error. CDR3 residues: CAWSPTAQILTGEQFF. CDR3 DNA: TGTGCCTGGAGTCCGACCGCGCAGATTTTAACCGGGGAGCAGTTTTTT. The V call is TRBV30, the J call TRBJ2-2; possibly TRBD2 for D (5 bases). The CDR3 extends over 16 amino acids. Germline lookup yields CDR1 GTSNPN and CDR2 SVGIG (reference sequence).

A word on this clonotype: At one boundary the junction diverges from the germline segment, which might be a read error. The rearrangement uses TRBV18 and TRBJ2-3, with D perhaps matching TRBD1 (5 bases). Germline CDR1 is KGHSH and CDR2 is LQKENI. This CDR3 comprises 12 residues. As DNA, the CDR3 is TGTGCCAGCTCACCAGGCACAGGTACGCAGTATTTT. It specifies CASSPGTGTQYF. Using reference TRBV18 and TRBJ2-3 for the parts outside the CDR3, the full variable domain is NAGVMQNPRHLVRRRGQEARLRCSPMKGHSHVYWYRQLPEEGLKFMVYLQKENIIDESGMPKERFSAEFPKEGPSILRIQQVVRGDSAAYFCASSPGTGTQYFGPGTRLTVL.

Comments on this clonotype: One junction end disagrees with the germline gene, perhaps due to a read error. The CDR3 here is CASSLVVNTEALF. The CDR3 region has the DNA TGCGCCAGCAGCTTGGTCGTGAACACTGAAGCTCTCTTT. The V call is TRBV5-1, the J call TRBJ1-1; D remains ambiguous. CDR1 and CDR2 from the germline V gene are SGHRS and YFSETQ. The CDR3 contains 13 residues.

J is TRBJ2-5 and V is TRBV12-3 or TRBV12-4; maybe TRBD2 (7 bases). CDR3 length equals 15 residues. Trimming took 5 bases from V and 7 from J, leaving 20 bases between them. The CDR3 nucleotides read TGTGCCAGCAGTCCATGGGGGGGGGGCCGGGGGACCCAGTACTTC. As protein: CASSPWGGGRGTQYF.